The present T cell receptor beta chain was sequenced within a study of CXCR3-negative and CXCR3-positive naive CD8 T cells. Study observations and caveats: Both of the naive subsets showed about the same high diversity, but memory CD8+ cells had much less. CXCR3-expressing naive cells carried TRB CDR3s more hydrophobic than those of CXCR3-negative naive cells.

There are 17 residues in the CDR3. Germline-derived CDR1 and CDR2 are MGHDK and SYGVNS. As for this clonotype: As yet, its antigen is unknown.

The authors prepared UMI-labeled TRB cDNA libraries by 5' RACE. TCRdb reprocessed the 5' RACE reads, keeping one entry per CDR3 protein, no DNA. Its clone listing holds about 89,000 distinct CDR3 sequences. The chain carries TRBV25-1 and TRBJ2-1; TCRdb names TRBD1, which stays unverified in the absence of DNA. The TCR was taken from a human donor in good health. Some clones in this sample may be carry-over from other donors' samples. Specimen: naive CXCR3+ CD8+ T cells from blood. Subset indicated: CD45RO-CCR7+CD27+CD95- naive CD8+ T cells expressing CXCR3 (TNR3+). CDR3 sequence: CASSESRGPLSSNEQFF.